The 15 T cell receptor gamma chains given below trace back to one sample, sequenced in a study of gamma-delta chains in newborns, infants, children. TCRdb made new clone calls on the reads using CATT. The sample has a few hundred gamma-chain clones, about 29% seen once. What was sequenced was blood. The receptor source for this set is a child who was a newborn, infant or young child, either healthy, febrile or measles-vaccinated (not recorded which).

Comments on this clone: Since a far larger clone is one base different, this is likely a read error. Other DNA sequences in the same sample also yield this CDR3. The chain is built from TRGV9 and TRGJP. CDR3 length: 14 residues. Per the germline V gene, CDR1 is GITISATS and CDR2 is ISYDGTV (reference sequence). CDR3 in DNA: TGTGCCTTGTGGCAAGAGTTGGGCAAAAAAATCAAGGTATTC. It specifies CALWQELGKKIKVF.

By sample fraction, this clone is large. This chain links TRGV9 with TRGJP. Trimming at V came to 4 bases and at J to 11 bases, leaving 11 bases not matched to a gene. Germline lookup yields CDR1 GITISATS and CDR2 ISYDGTV (reference sequence). This CDR3 has 16 residues. In nucleotides, the CDR3 is TGTGCCTTGTGGGATAGGACCATGATGGGCAAAAAAATCAAGGTATTT. Translated: CALWDRTMMGKKIKVF.

This clone showed up just a few times. A far larger clone lies a single base away; this is likely a read error. The same CDR3 arises from other DNA sequences in this sample as well. This sequence joins TRGV9 and TRGJP. V gave up 0 bases and J gave up 11 bases; unmatched junction bases: 7. This CDR3 has 16 amino acids. Per germline, CDR1 GITISATS and CDR2 ISYDGTV (reference sequence). DNA of the CDR3: TGTGCCTTGTGGGAGGTGCGGGAGCTGGGCAAAAAAATCAAGGTATTT. Protein: CALWEVRELGKKIKVF.

This clone was seen a few times. A far larger clone is one base from this, pointing to a likely read error. The chain couples TRGV9 to TRGJP. The CDR3 loop spans 16 amino acids. Germline V gives CDR1 GITISATS, CDR2 ISYDGTV (reference sequence). V dropped 3 bases and J dropped 3; count of bases not matched to a gene: 2. CDR3 in amino acids: CALWEMQELGKKIKVF. The CDR3 coding sequence is TGTGCCTTGTGGGAGATGCAAGAGTTGGGCAAAAAAATCAAGGTATTT.

By share, this clone counts as large. Within the sample, other DNA sequences also encode this same CDR3. The V call is TRGV9, the J call TRGJP. The CDR3 consists of 15 residues. V dropped 6 bases and J dropped 7; count of bases not matched to a gene: 6. The germline V gene encodes CDR1 GITISATS and CDR2 ISYDGTV (reference sequence). The CDR3 DNA reads TGTGCCTTGTGGACAATTGAGTTGGGCAAAAAAATCAAGGTATTT. This sequence encodes CALWTIELGKKIKVF.

Concerning this clone itself: A read error is the likely source, as a far larger clone sits one nucleotide away. The same CDR3 is also encoded by other DNA sequences in this sample. The V gene is TRGV9, the J gene TRGJ1 or TRGJ2. Losses at the gene ends were 2 bases for V and 10 bases for J; bases not matched to a gene: 5. Germline-derived CDR1 and CDR2 are GITISATS and ISYDGTV (reference sequence). The CDR3 has 11 amino acids. The CDR3 loop is CALWEGHKKLF. DNA of the CDR3: TGTGCCTTGTGGGAGGGCCACAAGAAACTCTTT.

This clone counts as large. The same CDR3 arises from other DNA sequences in this sample as well. This chain uses TRGV9 with TRGJP. V lost 5 bases to trimming and J lost 4 bases; unmatched junction nucleotides: 5. Germline assignment: CDR1 GITISATS and CDR2 ISYDGTV (reference sequence). The CDR3 spans 16 residues. CDR3 amino acids: CALWGPQELGKKIKVF. The CDR3 nucleotides read TGTGCCTTGTGGGGTCCCCAAGAGTTGGGCAAAAAAATCAAGGTATTT.

Only a few counts were recorded for this clone. A much more abundant neighbour one base away suggests this may be a read error. The J gene is TRGJ1 or TRGJ2, the V gene TRGV9. The CDR3 is made up of 13 amino acids. The germline V gene has CDR1 GITISATS and CDR2 ISYDGTV (reference sequence). In nucleotides, the CDR3 is TGTGCCTCGTGGGACCTGACCTATTATAAGAAACTCTTT. Its translation: CASWDLTYYKKLF.

On this clone itself: A much larger clone differs by one base, so this may be a read error. The chain combines TRGV9 with TRGJP. The length of the CDR3 is 17 residues. V lost 0 bases to trimming and J lost 7 bases; unmatched junction nucleotides: 6. Germline V lookup: CDR1 GITISATS, CDR2 ISYDGTV (reference sequence). In DNA, the CDR3 is TGTGCCTTGTGGGAGGTGCACGGTGAGTTGGGCAAAAAAATCAAGGTATTT. Translated, it gives CALWEVHGELGKKIKVF.

This clone was counted only a few times. A far larger clone is only one base removed, so a read error is likely. The rearrangement joins TRGV9 to TRGJ1 or TRGJ2. After removal of 5 bases from V and 8 bases from J, the junction contained 6 bases not matched to a gene. Germline-derived CDR1 and CDR2 are GITISATS and ISYDGTV (reference sequence). This CDR3 has 11 residues. The DNA of the CDR3 is TGTGCCTTGTGGGGGGGCCATAAGAAACTCTTT. Protein: CALWGGHKKLF.

As to this clone: Just one base apart from a much larger clone, this may be a read error. In DNA, the CDR3 is TGCGCCTTGTGGGAAAAGAATTATTATAAGAAACTCTTT. It specifies CALWEKNYYKKLF. The chain joins TRGV9 to TRGJ1 or TRGJ2. Germline V gene data show CDR1 as GITISATS and CDR2 as ISYDGTV (reference sequence). This CDR3 contains 13 residues.

About this clone itself: Since a much larger clone is just one base distant, this may be a read error. The chain employs TRGV9 and TRGJP. Germline lookup yields CDR1 GITISATS and CDR2 ISYDGTV (reference sequence). V lost 3 bases and J lost 7; bases outside the gene matches: 9. CDR3 length equals 17 residues. In DNA, the CDR3 is TGTGCCTTGTGGGAGCCGCACAGCGAGTTGGGCAAAAAAATCAAGGTATTT. Its translation is CALWEPHSELGKKIKVF.

With respect to this clone: A much more abundant neighbour one base away suggests this may be a read error. V and J are TRGV9 and TRGJP2. CDR3 length: 12 amino acids. Germline-derived CDR1 and CDR2 are GITISATS and ISYDGTV (reference sequence). CDR3 bases: TGTGCCTTGTGGGAGTTCGATTGGATCAGGACGTTT. Translated, it gives CALWEFDWIRTF.

In its sample, this clone is hyperexpanded (1% or more). A much larger clone differs by one base, so this may be a read error. The identical CDR3 is also encoded by other nucleotide sequences in the sample. The J gene is TRGJP, the V gene TRGV9. V lost 1 base and J lost 4; bases outside the gene matches: 1. There are 16 residues in the CDR3. Germline CDR1 GITISATS, CDR2 ISYDGTV (reference sequence). DNA of the CDR3: TGTGCCTTGTGGGAGGTTCAAGAGTTGGGCAAAAAAATCAAGGTATTT. It translates to CALWEVQELGKKIKVF.

Within the sample, this clone is large. A much larger clone lies one base from this, so it may be a read error. Other nucleotide sequences from this sample produce the same CDR3. The chain has TRGV9 and TRGJP. The CDR3 contains 16 residues. The trim removed 0 bases at V and 7 bases at J, leaving 3 bases unmatched. CDR1 and CDR2 from the germline V gene are GITISATS and ISYDGTV (reference sequence). DNA of the CDR3: TGTGCCTTGTGGGAGGTGGGGGAGTTGGGCAAAAAAATCAAGGTATTT. This gives the protein CALWEVGELGKKIKVF.